This T cell receptor beta chain was captured by sequencing in a study of blood T cell repertoires in COVID-19. Looking at the study overall: Samples came from the United States, Italy and Spain, spanning acute and convalescent COVID-19.

Germline assignment: CDR1 ENHRY and CDR2 SYGVKD. Trimming at V came to 6 bases and at J to 3 bases, leaving 10 bases not matched to a gene. The CDR3 contains 15 residues. Clones were sequenced by immunoSEQ multiplex PCR, and TCRdb holds only the in-frame ones, with some missing. The repertoire consists of under 300,000 clones, with 82% occurring once and the leading ten covering about an eighth. The sequence was obtained from a woman aged 60-75 years with active or convalescent COVID-19. The sample comprised peripheral blood. The rearrangement uses TRBV10-3 and TRBJ2-5; TRBD1 matches at 7 bases. CDR3 nucleotides: TGTGCCATCAGGGACCCGGGACAGACAAAAGAGACCCAGTACTTC. Encoded protein: CAIRDPGQTKETQYF.